Listed below are T cell receptor beta chains from one sample, sequenced in a study of cytomegalovirus exposure and HLA in healthy donors. Assay: immunoSEQ multiplex PCR; the TCRdb copy retains only in-frame clones and omits some. The data show under 150,000 clones, with nearly 85% seen just once and around 3.7% held by the top ten. Input material: PBMCs. These receptors all come from a male donor in good health and CMV-seronegative. The CDR3 runs from the conserved cysteine through the conserved F or W. D genes are given only for firm matches. The listing skips clone size in some rows; elsewhere it reads once, few, many or a size class.

J gene	D gene	V gene	clone size	CDR3 protein	CDR3 DNA
TRBJ2-7	TRBD1	TRBV5-1	-	CASSSRQGAYEQYF	TGCGCCAGCAGCTCCCGACAGGGCGCCTACGAGCAGTACTTC
TRBJ2-7	TRBD2	TRBV7-2	-	CASSFRSLAGGTREQYF	TGTGCCAGCAGCTTTCGTTCTTTGGCGGGAGGAACCCGCGAGCAGTACTTC
TRBJ2-7	-	TRBV6-5	-	CASSYKGFPSSYEQYF	TGTGCCAGCAGTTACAAGGGGTTCCCTAGCTCCTACGAGCAGTACTTC
TRBJ1-1	TRBD1	TRBV28	-	CANSLMAWDRNTEAFF	TGTGCCAACAGTTTAATGGCTTGGGACAGGAACACTGAAGCTTTCTTT
TRBJ1-1	-	TRBV28	once	CASSFMAKLNTEAFF	TGTGCCAGCAGTTTTATGGCCAAATTGAACACTGAAGCTTTCTTT
TRBJ1-2	TRBD1	TRBV7-2	-	CASSTRSTGTVYYGYTF	TGTGCCAGCAGCACACGAAGTACCGGGACAGTGTACTATGGCTACACCTTC
TRBJ2-1	TRBD2	TRBV14	-	CASSPLAGGQYNEQFF	TGTGCCAGCAGCCCCCTCGCGGGAGGGCAGTACAATGAGCAGTTCTTC
TRBJ1-5	-	TRBV28	-	CARGRRQPQHF	TGTGCCAGGGGGCGTCGTCAGCCCCAGCATTTT
TRBJ1-3	-	TRBV6-6	-	CASRTQGWHTIYF	TGTGCCAGCAGGACCCAGGGGTGGCACACCATATATTTT
TRBJ2-1	TRBD2	TRBV7-3	-	CASSLGSSGGYNEQFF	TGTGCCAGCAGCTTGGGGTCTAGCGGGGGGTACAATGAGCAGTTCTTC
TRBJ1-3	TRBD1	TRBV7-9	-	CASSSGQGVSGNTIYF	TGTGCCAGCAGCTCTGGACAGGGTGTTTCTGGAAACACCATATATTTT
TRBJ2-1	-	TRBV19	-	CASTRAYRRAYNEQFF	TGTGCCAGTACGAGGGCATATAGGAGGGCCTACAATGAGCAGTTCTTC
TRBJ1-1	TRBD1	TRBV7-9	-	CASSDWTGVNTEAFF	TGTGCCAGCAGCGATTGGACAGGCGTGAACACTGAAGCTTTCTTT
TRBJ2-1	TRBD2	TRBV7-9	-	CASSLPSGRRGEQFF	TGTGCCAGCAGCTTGCCTAGCGGGAGACGGGGTGAGCAGTTCTTC
TRBJ1-5	-	TRBV15	-	CATSKQGGGQPQHF	TGTGCCACCAGCAAACAGGGAGGGGGTCAGCCCCAGCATTTT
TRBJ2-7	TRBD2	TRBV7-2	-	CASGRGSPLSYEQYF	TGTGCCAGCGGCCGCGGGAGTCCCCTCTCCTACGAGCAGTACTTC
TRBJ1-4	TRBD1	TRBV2	-	CATLRDRRFSVFF	TGTGCCACCCTCCGGGACAGGCGTTTTTCAGTGTTTTTT
TRBJ2-7	-	TRBV4-2	-	CASSPKVMSNSQVDEQYF	TGTGCCAGCAGCCCGAAGGTGATGAGCAACTCCCAGGTCGACGAGCAGTACTTC
TRBJ2-5	TRBD1	TRBV7-2	few	CASSSRGETQYF	TGTGCCAGCAGCTCCAGGGGGGAGACCCAGTACTTC
TRBJ2-7	TRBD1	TRBV10-3	-	CAISEYIQGENYEQYF	TGTGCCATCAGTGAATATATACAGGGGGAAAACTACGAGCAGTACTTC
TRBJ2-1	TRBD1	TRBV6-6	-	CASISMKGATYNEQFF	TGTGCCAGCATAAGTATGAAGGGGGCTACCTACAATGAGCAGTTCTTC
TRBJ2-3	-	TRBV2	-	CASSEVSDTQYF	TGTGCCAGCAGCGAAGTATCAGATACGCAGTATTTT
TRBJ1-2	-	TRBV15	once	CATSGGGEVDGYTF	TGTGCCACCAGCGGCGGAGGGGAAGTCGATGGCTACACCTTC
TRBJ1-2	TRBD1	TRBV28	few	CASSKPTSTGVYGYTF	TGTGCCAGCAGCAAACCCACCTCTACAGGGGTATATGGCTACACCTTC
TRBJ2-3	TRBD2	TRBV4-2	-	CASSQRTSGGRDTQYF	TGTGCCAGCAGCCAAAGGACTAGCGGGGGGCGCGATACGCAGTATTTT
TRBJ2-5	-	TRBV7-9	-	CASSLQGSPKGETQYF	TGTGCCAGCAGCTTACAGGGGTCCCCCAAGGGAGAGACCCAGTACTTC
TRBJ1-5	TRBD1	TRBV7-6	-	CASSLGQGANLGNQPQHF	TGTGCCAGCAGCCTCGGACAGGGGGCTAATCTGGGCAATCAGCCCCAGCATTTT
TRBJ2-1	-	TRBV6-1	few	CASSEHGQPYNEQFF	TGTGCCAGCAGTGAGCATGGACAGCCGTACAATGAGCAGTTCTTC
TRBJ2-1	TRBD1	TRBV2	few	CASRSAGTGGMYNEQFF	TGTGCCAGCAGATCTGCCGGGACAGGGGGAATGTACAATGAGCAGTTCTTC
TRBJ2-6	TRBD2	TRBV27	-	CASSPRGLAETPGANVLTF	TGTGCCAGCAGTCCCCGTGGACTAGCGGAAACCCCTGGGGCCAACGTCCTGACTTTC
TRBJ1-2	-	TRBV27	-	CASSTQDRANYGYTF	TGTGCCAGCAGTACCCAGGACAGAGCTAACTATGGCTACACCTTC
TRBJ2-7	-	TRBV5-5	-	CASRPLGGAYEQYF	TGTGCCAGCAGACCCCTAGGGGGGGCCTACGAGCAGTACTTC
TRBJ1-2	-	TRBV11-2	-	CASSPVSGVYGYTF	TGTGCCAGCAGCCCTGTGTCGGGGGTTTATGGCTACACCTTC
TRBJ2-7	TRBD2	TRBV7-9	once	CASSPTSGWAYEQYF	TGTGCCAGCAGCCCCACTAGCGGGTGGGCTTACGAGCAGTACTTC
TRBJ1-6	-	TRBV15	-	CATRGGSYNSPLHF	TGTGCCACCAGGGGGGGCTCCTATAATTCACCCCTCCACTTT
TRBJ2-4	TRBD2	TRBV7-2	-	CASSFPSGGNIQYF	TGTGCCAGCAGCTTCCCTAGCGGGGGAAACATTCAGTACTTC
TRBJ1-1	TRBD1	TRBV7-7	-	CASRPILRGRNTEAFF	TGTGCCAGCAGGCCTATTCTCAGGGGGCGGAACACTGAAGCTTTCTTT
TRBJ2-5	-	TRBV30	-	CAWSARDFPQETQYF	TGTGCCTGGAGTGCGAGGGACTTCCCCCAAGAGACCCAGTACTTC
TRBJ2-6	-	TRBV9	-	CASSGGRSGANVLTF	TGTGCCAGCAGCGGCGGGCGGTCTGGGGCCAACGTCCTGACTTTC
TRBJ2-1	TRBD1	TRBV7-6	-	CASSRDRVNNEQFF	TGTGCCAGCAGCCGGGACAGGGTGAACAATGAGCAGTTCTTC
TRBJ2-3	TRBD2	TRBV5-1	-	CASSLGVTSGADTQYF	TGCGCCAGCAGCTTGGGGGTGACTAGCGGAGCAGATACGCAGTATTTT
TRBJ2-5	TRBD2	TRBV19	few	CASSMGGVLKGETQYF	TGTGCCAGTAGTATGGGAGGGGTTCTGAAGGGGGAGACCCAGTACTTC
TRBJ2-7	TRBD1	TRBV5-4	few	CASSPGRDRVHEQYF	TGTGCCAGCAGCCCGGGCCGGGACAGGGTTCACGAGCAGTACTTC
TRBJ1-6	-	TRBV6-5	-	CASSYSGTPLHF	TGTGCCAGCAGTTACTCCGGGACACCCCTCCACTTT
TRBJ2-3	TRBD2	TRBV7-2	-	CASSARTSGTPDTQYF	TGTGCCAGCAGCGCCCGGACTAGCGGGACCCCAGATACGCAGTATTTT
TRBJ2-5	TRBD2	TRBV11-2	-	CASSLDRGGAGETQYF	TGTGCCAGCAGCTTAGACCGCGGGGGGGCTGGAGAGACCCAGTACTTC
TRBJ2-3	TRBD2	TRBV4-3	-	CASSQWRGTDTQYF	TGCGCCAGCAGCCAATGGCGGGGGACAGATACGCAGTATTTT
TRBJ1-1	-	TRBV14	-	CASSHGSRTEAFF	TGTGCCAGCAGTCACGGGAGCCGCACTGAAGCTTTCTTT
TRBJ2-3	-	TRBV4-2	-	CASSPIRGDTQYF	TGTGCCAGCAGCCCTATTCGGGGGGATACGCAGTATTTT
TRBJ2-3	TRBD1	TRBV9	-	CASSPPTGGLADTQYF	TGTGCCAGCAGCCCACCGACAGGGGGCCTCGCGGATACGCAGTATTTT
TRBJ2-1	TRBD2	TRBV4-3	-	CASSQVFAGATYNEQFF	TGCGCCAGCAGCCAAGTGTTTGCGGGAGCCACCTACAATGAGCAGTTCTTC
TRBJ2-3	-	TRBV5-4	-	CASSRTPSTDTQYF	TGTGCCAGCAGTCGGACTCCTAGCACAGATACGCAGTATTTT
TRBJ1-1	-	TRBV6-5	-	CASFLTGMNTEAFF	TGTGCCAGCTTCTTAACCGGGATGAACACTGAAGCTTTCTTT
TRBJ1-1	TRBD1	TRBV19	once	CAVRQGNTEAFF	TGTGCCGTCCGACAGGGTAACACTGAAGCTTTCTTT
TRBJ1-1	-	TRBV4-1	few	CASSQDQRVWGGDAFF	TGCGCCAGCAGCCAAGATCAAAGAGTTTGGGGGGGCGATGCTTTCTTT
TRBJ2-7	TRBD1	TRBV7-9	-	CSSSFKPGQTIYEQYF	TGTTCCAGCAGCTTCAAGCCGGGACAGACCATCTACGAGCAGTACTTC